These T cell receptor beta chains were read from a single sample in a study of siplizumab effects on memory and regulatory T cells. Clones were read by immunoSEQ multiplex PCR, and TCRdb kept only the in-frame ones, dropping some. The data show about 100,000 clones, with about nine tenths seen just once and under 0.15% held by the top ten. The sample comprised CD4+ T cells sorted from blood. The receptors were sampled from a human donor in good health. Each CDR3 is given with its conserved first and last residue. The D gene is left open where the match is weak. Clone sizes are given selectively: once, few, many, or a class where the clone is expanded.

-	-	TRBV15	TRBJ2-1	CATSRSVGGEQFF	TGTGCCACCAGCAGAAGCGTCGGTGGTGAGCAGTTCTTC
-	TRBD1	TRBV5-1	TRBJ1-1	CASSPGQGARYTEAFF	TGCGCCAGCAGCCCGGGACAGGGGGCGAGATACACTGAAGCTTTCTTT
few	-	TRBV19	TRBJ1-1	CASSEGYGNTEAFF	TGTGCCAGTAGTGAGGGGTATGGGAACACTGAAGCTTTCTTT
-	TRBD2	TRBV7-2	TRBJ2-1	CAINTGLAGAQSSYNEQFF	TGTGCCATTAATACGGGACTAGCGGGGGCTCAGAGCTCCTACAATGAGCAGTTCTTC
-	-	TRBV18	TRBJ2-7	CASSPGDQYEQYF	TGTGCCAGCTCACCAGGGGATCAGTACGAGCAGTACTTC
-	TRBD2	TRBV9	TRBJ2-1	CASSVGGGYNEQFF	TGTGCCAGCAGCGTCGGCGGGGGCTACAATGAGCAGTTCTTC
-	-	TRBV18	TRBJ2-1	CASSPRGSYNEQFF	TGTGCCAGCTCACCAAGGGGATCCTACAATGAGCAGTTCTTC
-	-	TRBV7-9	TRBJ1-1	CASSLRTATTEAFF	TGTGCCAGCAGCTTGAGGACAGCCACCACTGAAGCTTTCTTT
-	-	TRBV5-1	TRBJ2-7	CASSLNPEGYEQYF	TGCGCCAGCAGCTTGAATCCGGAGGGCTACGAGCAGTACTTC
-	TRBD2	TRBV10-1	TRBJ2-3	CASALAGTDTQYF	TGCGCCAGCGCACTAGCGGGTACAGATACGCAGTATTTT
-	-	TRBV28	TRBJ1-5	CASSLNLGAGPAPQHF	TGTGCCAGCAGTTTAAATTTGGGGGCAGGCCCGGCTCCCCAGCATTTT
-	-	TRBV6-1	TRBJ1-1	CVIIGPTMNTEAFF	TGTGTCATTATTGGACCTACGATGAACACTGAAGCTTTCTTT
-	TRBD1	TRBV27	TRBJ2-1	CASSSMDRLYNEQFF	TGTGCCAGCAGTTCAATGGACAGGCTTTACAATGAGCAGTTCTTC
once	TRBD2	TRBV6-4	TRBJ2-1	CASRETSGGLGDEQFF	TGTGCCAGCAGGGAGACTAGCGGGGGTCTCGGGGATGAGCAGTTCTTC
once	-	TRBV19	TRBJ2-5	CASSMPLGVGETQYF	TGTGCCAGTAGTATGCCCCTGGGCGTTGGAGAGACCCAGTACTTC
-	-	TRBV6-5	TRBJ2-1	CASRAGGPYNEQFF	TGTGCCAGCAGGGCAGGGGGGCCCTACAATGAGCAGTTCTTC
-	TRBD1	TRBV9	TRBJ2-2	CASTRQGSNGELFF	TGTGCCAGCACCAGACAGGGGAGCAACGGGGAGCTGTTTTTT
-	-	TRBV5-1	TRBJ2-2	CASFNTGNTGELFF	TGCGCCAGCTTCAATACGGGGAACACCGGGGAGCTGTTTTTT
-	-	TRBV18	TRBJ2-5	CASSPSDRDETQYF	TGTGCCAGCTCTCCATCGGACCGCGATGAAACCCAGTACTTC
-	-	TRBV21-1	TRBJ2-1	CASSSLGDRPPKGSYNEQFF	TGTGCCAGCAGCTCCTTGGGGGACAGACCTCCGAAGGGCTCCTACAATGAGCAGTTCTTC
few	TRBD2	TRBV5-1	TRBJ2-7	CASSATSGEYEQYF	TGCGCCAGCAGCGCTACTAGCGGGGAGTACGAGCAGTACTTC
-	TRBD1	TRBV19	TRBJ2-5	CASSMAGQGSQETQYF	TGTGCCAGTAGTATGGCCGGACAGGGGTCCCAAGAGACCCAGTACTTC
-	-	TRBV9	TRBJ2-7	CASSVEPVNIYEQYF	TGTGCCAGCAGCGTAGAACCGGTAAACATCTACGAGCAGTACTTC
once	TRBD1	TRBV29-1	TRBJ1-6	CSVRNRDSNSPLHF	TGCAGCGTTCGTAACCGGGACAGTAATTCACCCCTCCACTTT
once	-	TRBV29-1	TRBJ1-6	CSVGSGFDSPLHF	TGCAGCGTTGGTTCCGGGTTTGATTCACCCCTCCACTTT
-	-	TRBV12-5	TRBJ1-5	CASALPDWGRASNQPQHF	TGTGCTAGTGCTCTACCTGACTGGGGCAGGGCGAGCAATCAGCCCCAGCATTTT
-	TRBD2	TRBV9	TRBJ2-1	CASSVREGGHEQFF	TGTGCCAGCAGCGTACGGGAGGGGGGCCATGAGCAGTTCTTC
-	TRBD1	TRBV19	TRBJ1-5	CASSIREDRTLGQPQHF	TGTGCCAGTAGTATTAGGGAGGACAGGACATTGGGACAGCCCCAGCATTTT
-	-	TRBV30	TRBJ1-2	CAWSPYITGNYGYTF	TGTGCCTGGAGTCCGTACATCACAGGAAACTATGGCTACACCTTC
-	-	TRBV6-1	TRBJ1-2	CASSSDSNPTYGYTF	TGTGCCAGCAGTTCGGACAGCAACCCAACCTATGGCTACACCTTC
-	TRBD1	TRBV28	TRBJ2-7	CASSSDRGQNEQYF	TGTGCCAGCAGTTCAGACAGGGGGCAAAACGAGCAGTACTTC
-	-	TRBV2	TRBJ1-1	CASIRLEEAFF	TGTGCCAGCATCAGACTGGAAGAAGCTTTCTTT
-	-	TRBV4-1	TRBJ2-3	CASSQVADTQYF	TGCGCCAGCAGCCAAGTAGCCGATACGCAGTATTTT
-	TRBD2	TRBV7-2	TRBJ2-7	CASSAPGLAVGQYF	TGTGCCAGCAGCGCGCCGGGACTAGCGGTTGGGCAGTACTTC
-	TRBD1	TRBV7-3	TRBJ2-7	CASSLKDRGRACYEQYF	TGTGCCAGCAGCTTAAAGGACAGGGGGCGGGCGTGCTACGAGCAGTACTTC
-	-	TRBV5-6	TRBJ2-7	CASSRGPGGDSLYEQYF	TGTGCCAGCAGCCGAGGCCCCGGGGGTGACTCCCTCTACGAGCAGTACTTC
-	-	TRBV25-1	TRBJ1-6	CASSDPAAGDNSPLHF	TGTGCCAGCAGTGACCCCGCGGCAGGGGATAATTCACCCCTCCACTTT
-	-	TRBV5-4	TRBJ2-5	CASSLGRDQETQYF	TGTGCCAGCAGCTTAGGCAGGGATCAAGAGACCCAGTACTTC
-	-	TRBV2	TRBJ1-1	CASSGQALNTEAFF	TGTGCCAGCAGTGGACAGGCCTTGAACACTGAAGCTTTCTTT
-	-	TRBV30	TRBJ1-1	CAWSLGREAEAFF	TGTGCCTGGAGTCTCGGGAGGGAAGCTGAAGCTTTCTTT
-	-	TRBV28	TRBJ1-1	CASSPPQGMNTEAFF	TGTGCCAGCAGTCCCCCCCAGGGGATGAACACTGAAGCTTTCTTT
-	-	TRBV29-1	TRBJ1-1	CSVRDRWGTEAFF	TGCAGCGTTCGAGACCGGTGGGGCACTGAAGCTTTCTTT
-	TRBD2	TRBV7-9	TRBJ2-2	CASSRSGTRNTGELFF	TGTGCCAGCAGCCGTTCCGGGACTAGGAACACCGGGGAGCTGTTTTTT
-	-	TRBV28	TRBJ2-3	CASSSLLDTQYF	TGTGCCAGCAGTTCGTTATTAGATACGCAGTATTTT
-	-	TRBV6-1	TRBJ2-3	CASSDRSDTQYF	TGTGCCAGCAGTGATAGGTCAGATACGCAGTATTTT
-	-	TRBV7-2	TRBJ1-1	CASSLSFVTEAFF	TGTGCCAGCAGCTTATCTTTCGTCACTGAAGCTTTCTTT
-	TRBD1	TRBV18	TRBJ2-7	CASSPGQGTYEQYF	TGTGCCAGCTCACCGGGACAGGGCACCTACGAGCAGTACTTC
-	TRBD1	TRBV6-6	TRBJ2-7	CASSYRPGQGSYEQYF	TGTGCCAGCAGTTACCGCCCGGGACAGGGGTCCTACGAGCAGTACTTC
-	TRBD2	TRBV6-1	TRBJ2-1	CASRSSGGPYNEQFF	TGTGCCAGCAGGTCTAGCGGGGGACCCTACAATGAGCAGTTCTTC
-	-	TRBV15	TRBJ1-1	CATSRDRGGLEAFF	TGTGCCACCAGCAGAGATCGAGGGGGGCTTGAAGCTTTCTTT